This TCR beta chain was sequenced for a study of T-cell reconstitution after alpha-beta-depleted transplantation in children (dated by TCRdb to about 2016). At the level of the whole study: The study quantitatively tracked T-cell immune reconstitution after TCRalphabeta/CD19-depleted allogeneic hematopoietic cell transplantation in children using TCR repertoire profiling.

The germline V and J ends show losses of 5 bases and 9 bases respectively, and no gene match explains 9 bases of the junction. Including cysteine and phenylalanine, the CDR3 has 13 amino acids. CDR3 DNA only is kept here, 39 bases in frame from base 1. Worth noting for this clonotype: Its antigen is not yet known. Base qualities are missing; no much larger clone stands one base away.

The library relied on PCR. Sequencer: Illumina HiSeq 2500. To normalize quantification of the TCRbeta repertoire, the TCR libraries were built with molecular barcoding that relied on unique molecular identifiers. TCRdb redid the processing of the public reads, applying fastp at Q25 and MiXCR, and retained in-frame beta chains. Rows are combined by CDR3 protein, so each entry shows the most common genes and DNA. This sample lists fewer than 400,000 distinct CDR3 sequences; 20% were detected once. In total, the top ten clones hold less than 4.5% of the sample. The source material was PBMCs from the stem cell graft donor, sampled from the stem cell graft. This TCR derives from a human donor who donated a stem cell graft to a child with acute myeloid leukemia. Recombination connected TRBV12-3 or TRBV12-4 to TRBJ2-7, with TRBD2 identical over 8 junction bases. At the DNA level, the sequence is TGTGCCAGCAGTGGGGCGGCGCGGGAGGTGCAGTACTTC. The translation is CASSGAAREVQYF.